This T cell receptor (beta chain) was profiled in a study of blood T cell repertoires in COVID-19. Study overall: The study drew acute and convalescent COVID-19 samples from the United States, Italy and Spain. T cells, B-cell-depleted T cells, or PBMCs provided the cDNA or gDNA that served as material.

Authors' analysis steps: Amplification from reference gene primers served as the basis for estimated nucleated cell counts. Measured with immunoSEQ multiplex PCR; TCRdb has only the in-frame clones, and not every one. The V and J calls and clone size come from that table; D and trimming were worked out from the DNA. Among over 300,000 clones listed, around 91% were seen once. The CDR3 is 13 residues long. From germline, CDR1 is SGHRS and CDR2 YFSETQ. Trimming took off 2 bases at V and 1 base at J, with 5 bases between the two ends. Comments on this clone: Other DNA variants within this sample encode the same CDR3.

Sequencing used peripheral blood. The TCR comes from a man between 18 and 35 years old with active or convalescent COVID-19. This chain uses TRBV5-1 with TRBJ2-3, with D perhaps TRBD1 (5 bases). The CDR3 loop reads CASSLGGTDTQYF. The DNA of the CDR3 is TGCGCCAGCAGCTTAGGGGGCACAGATACGCAGTATTTT.